The entry that follows covers one TCR beta chain sequence. Only in-frame clones appear in the TCRdb table, and some are missing; sequencing was by immunoSEQ multiplex PCR. Of 50,000 to 70,000 clones in the sample, 91% were seen once. The J segment lost 4 bases and the V segment lost 0 bases, leaving 3 bases of the junction unmatched. Per germline, CDR1 WNHNN and CDR2 SYGVQD (reference sequence). The CDR3 consists of 14 residues. The sample is drawn from a study of OX40 agonist ivuxolimab in advanced cancers. Looking at the study overall: Patients received the agonistic anti-OX40 (CD134) antibody ivuxolimab.

Material: CD4+ or CD8+ T cells sorted from blood, obtained in a trial of the OX40 agonist ivuxolimab. The sequence was collected from an adult with an advanced solid tumor such as melanoma, head and neck, liver or kidney cancer. The rearrangement links TRBV10-1 to TRBJ2-7, with 7 nucleotides matching TRBD1. The CDR3 is CASSESNRGYEQYF. The DNA of the CDR3 is TGCGCCAGCAGTGAGTCTAACAGGGGTTACGAGCAGTACTTC.